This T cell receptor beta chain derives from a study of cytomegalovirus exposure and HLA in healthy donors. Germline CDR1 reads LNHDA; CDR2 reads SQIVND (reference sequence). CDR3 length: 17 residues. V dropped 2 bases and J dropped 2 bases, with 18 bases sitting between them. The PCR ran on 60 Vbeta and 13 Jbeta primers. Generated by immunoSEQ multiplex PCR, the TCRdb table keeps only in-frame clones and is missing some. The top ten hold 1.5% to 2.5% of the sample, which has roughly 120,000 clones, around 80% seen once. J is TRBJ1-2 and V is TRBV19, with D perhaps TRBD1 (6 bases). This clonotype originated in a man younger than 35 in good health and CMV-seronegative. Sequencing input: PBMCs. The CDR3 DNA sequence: TGTGCCAGTAGTATACGAGGGTCCCAGGGACACAACTATGGCTACACCTTC. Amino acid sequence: CASSIRGSQGHNYGYTF.